The T cell receptor beta chain under discussion was sequenced for a study of shared clonotypes between healthy human individuals. For the study at large: The donors, two women and three men, were aged 18 to 49. Study results and caveats: Measured sharing among donors was expected to vary with sequencing depth. Generation probabilities were higher for clonotypes shared across all four sorted-subset donors than for unshared ones. Shared clonotypes: 4.5% to 6% naive CD4, approximately 3.4% naive CD8, about 2.2% memory CD4, more than 0.3% memory CD8.

Sequenced by immunoSEQ multiplex PCR; TCRdb stores in-frame clones only, minus some. The table shows about 1.9 million clones, with approximately 92% occurring only once. Regarding this clone: Its antigen remains unidentified.

The naive CD8 subset, CD45RO-negative cells positively selected for CCR7, excluded terminally differentiated effector memory CD45RA+ cells. The junction had 4 bases not matched to a gene; V was cut back by 3 bases and J by 2 bases. Germline CDR1 reads MDHEN; CDR2 reads SYDVKM. There are 15 residues in the CDR3. Sequenced: naive CD8+ T cells from PBMCs. This TCR came from a man aged 18 to 35 in good health. Some clones in this sample may be carry-over from other donors' samples. The gene calls are TRBV28 and TRBJ2-7, with 10 bases that match TRBD1. The CDR3 protein is CASSLYGTGAYEQYF. CDR3 nucleotide sequence: TGTGCCAGCAGTTTGTACGGGACAGGGGCCTACGAGCAGTACTTC. The entire variable domain, with the rest obtained from reference TRBV28 and TRBJ2-7, is as follows: DVKVTQSSRYLVKRTGEKVFLECVQDMDHENMFWYRQDPGLGLRLIYFSYDVKMKEKGDIPEGYSVSREKKERFSLILESASTNQTSMYLCASSLYGTGAYEQYFGPGTRLTVT.